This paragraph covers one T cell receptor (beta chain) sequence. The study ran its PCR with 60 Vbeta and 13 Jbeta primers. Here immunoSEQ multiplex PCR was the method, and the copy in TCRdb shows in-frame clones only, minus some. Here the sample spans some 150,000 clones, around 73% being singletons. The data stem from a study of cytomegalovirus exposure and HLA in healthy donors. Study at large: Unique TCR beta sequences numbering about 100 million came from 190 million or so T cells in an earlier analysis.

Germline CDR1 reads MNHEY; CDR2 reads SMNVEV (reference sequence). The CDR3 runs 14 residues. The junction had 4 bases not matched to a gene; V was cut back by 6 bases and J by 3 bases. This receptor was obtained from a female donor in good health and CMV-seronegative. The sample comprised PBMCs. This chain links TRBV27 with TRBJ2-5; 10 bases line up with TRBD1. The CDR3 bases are TGTGCCAGCAGAAAGGGGACAGGGGAAGAGACCCAGTACTTC. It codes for CASRKGTGEETQYF.